Below are 31 T cell receptor beta chains sequenced from a single sample in a study of vaccination and CD4 T cells after COVID-19. CD4+ T cells that had been cultured provided DNA sequenced with the Oncomine TCR Beta short-read assay. TCRdb reprocessed the PCR reads via MiXCR and lists one record per CDR3 protein. The table shows about 18,000 distinct CDR3 sequences, with roughly 42% occurring only once. Treatment meaning: roughly 10-day PBMC culture with coronavirus spike peptide pools or control peptides (ViraFEST assay). These receptors' targets are unknown. This sample comprised CD4+ T cells from blood, cultured in vitro, obtained before SARS-CoV-2 vaccination. The source is a human donor who had recovered from COVID-19.

The rearrangement links TRBV5-1 to TRBJ1-1; tentatively, D is TRBD1 (5 bases). V gave up 5 bases and J gave up 0 bases, with 11 bases separating them. In germline, CDR1 is SGHRS, CDR2 YFSETQ. CDR3 length equals 14 residues. The CDR3 DNA sequence: TGCGCCAGCAGATCACCAGGGATGAACACTGAAGCTTTCTTT. Its translation is CASRSPGMNTEAFF.

This clonotype occurred a few times. The chain couples TRBV6-5 to TRBJ1-5; D is perhaps TRBD1 (5 bases). This CDR3 is 15 amino acids long. Trimming cost V 1 base and J 7 bases, with 14 bases left between them. Germline V gene sequence: CDR1 MNHEY, CDR2 SVGAGI. DNA for the CDR3: TGTGCCAGCAGTTACTGGTTTGGGGACGGCCAGCCCCAGCATTTT. This gives the protein CASSYWFGDGQPQHF.

As DNA, the CDR3 is TGCGCCAGCAGCGGTGACGGGTGGGAGACCCAGTACTTC. This translates into CASSGDGWETQYF. The chain couples TRBV5-1 to TRBJ2-5, with D hard to call. The CDR3 is 13 residues long. V was cut by 4 bases and J by 5 bases, with 12 bases left in between. Germline V gene sequence: CDR1 SGHRS, CDR2 YFSETQ.

The rearrangement links TRBV6-2 or TRBV6-3 to TRBJ1-5, with no clear D. The ends were cut back, 0 bases at V and 3 bases at J, with 24 bases in the middle. The germline V gene has CDR1 MNHEY and CDR2 SVGEGT. CDR3 length: 20 amino acids. The CDR3 sequence is CASSYSLYSPWKLINQPQHF. CDR3 in DNA: TGTGCCAGCAGTTACTCGCTATATTCTCCGTGGAAATTGATCAATCAGCCCCAGCATTTT.

This chain connects TRBV27 to TRBJ1-6; D is uncertain. The V end lost 4 bases, the J end lost 6 bases, and 10 bases lay between the germline ends. This CDR3 is built from 14 residues. The germline CDR1 and CDR2 sequences are MNHEY and SMNVEV (reference sequence). CDR3 nucleotide sequence: TGTGCCAGCAGTTCCCCGAACCCTAATTCACCCCTCCACTTT. Protein: CASSSPNPNSPLHF.

This chain uses TRBV15 with TRBJ2-7; D is uncertain. There are 13 residues in the CDR3. Per germline, CDR1 LNHNV and CDR2 YYDKDF (reference sequence). V shed 0 bases and J shed 4 bases, with 7 bases lying between them. DNA of the CDR3: TGTGCCACCAGCAGAGATGTGGGATACGAGCAGTACTTC. Translated: CATSRDVGYEQYF.

This rearrangement joins TRBV19 to TRBJ1-5, with D unclear. From germline, CDR1 is LNHDA and CDR2 SQIVND (reference sequence). The V end was cut by 5 bases, the J end by 3 bases, with 8 bases between. The CDR3 loop spans 13 amino acids. The chain's CDR3 is CASSPTINQPQHF. The CDR3 DNA is TGTGCCAGTAGTCCCACCATCAATCAGCCCCAGCATTTT.

On this clonotype itself: The junction departs from germline at one end; a sequencing error may be responsible. This chain joins TRBV7-8 and TRBJ2-2; 11 bases are shared with TRBD2. The germline CDR1 and CDR2 sequences are SGHVS and FQNEAQ. The CDR3 runs 15 residues. In DNA, the CDR3 is TGTGCCAGCAGCGTAGCGGGGGGGCCCACCGGGGAGCTGTTTTTT. This sequence encodes CASSVAGGPTGELFF. Based on the CDR3 plus reference TRBV7-8 and TRBJ2-2, the full variable domain is GAGVSQSPRYKVAKRGQDVALRCDPISGHVSLFWYQQALGQGPEFLTYFQNEAQLDKSGLPSDRFFAERPEGSVSTLKIQRTQQEDSAVYLCASSVAGGPTGELFFGEGSRLTVL.

The chain is built from TRBV6-1 and TRBJ2-5; a possible D gene is TRBD1 (6 bases). V shed 4 bases and J shed 12 bases, with 12 bases lying between them. The CDR3 has 11 amino acids. CDR1 and CDR2 from the germline V gene are MNHNS and SASEGT. The DNA of the CDR3 is TGTGCCAGCAGTGTAGGGGACAAGAAGTACTTC. It codes for CASSVGDKKYF.

This chain uses TRBV2 with TRBJ2-1; 9 bases align to TRBD2. The CDR3 is 15 residues long. Germline V gene data show CDR1 as SNHLY and CDR2 as FYNNEI. The trim removed 3 bases at V and 6 bases at J, leaving 6 bases unmatched. CDR3 DNA sequence: TGTGCCAGCAGTGATTTCCTAGCGGGACTCAATGAGCAGTTCTTC. Protein product: CASSDFLAGLNEQFF.

The chain uses TRBV6-1 and TRBJ1-6; 10 positions agree with TRBD1. There are 16 residues in the CDR3. Germline-derived CDR1 and CDR2 are MNHNS and SASEGT. After removal of 6 bases from V and 9 bases from J, the junction contained 11 bases not matched to a gene. As DNA, the CDR3 is TGTGCCAGCAGCCCAAGACAGGGGGCGGTCGGTTCACCCCTCCACTTT. As protein: CASSPRQGAVGSPLHF.

J is TRBJ2-3 and V is TRBV7-9, with unresolved D. Trimming removed 5 bases from V and 6 bases from J, with 9 bases in between. CDR1 and CDR2 (germline): SEHNR, FQNEAQ (reference sequence). The CDR3 is 12 amino acids. The CDR3 region is CASSPTGDTQYF. The CDR3 region has the DNA TGTGCCAGCAGCCCGACTGGCGATACGCAGTATTTT.

The V and J genes are TRBV6-1 and TRBJ1-2; D unresolved. In germline, CDR1 is MNHNS, CDR2 SASEGT. The CDR3 has 13 residues. V dropped 3 bases and J dropped 2 bases, with 7 bases sitting between them. CDR3 region: CASSESGNYGYTF. DNA of the CDR3: TGTGCCAGCAGTGAGTCAGGAAACTATGGCTACACCTTC.

The chain has TRBV27 and TRBJ1-2, with 7 bases aligning to TRBD1. Germline-derived CDR1 and CDR2 are MNHEY and SMNVEV (reference sequence). This CDR3 is built from 12 residues. V gave up 8 bases and J gave up 3 bases; unmatched junction bases: 3. CDR3 in DNA: TGTGCCAGCTACAGGGGAGACTATGGCTACACCTTC. It codes for CASYRGDYGYTF.

This chain uses TRBV4-1 with TRBJ2-3; D is unresolved. Per the germline V gene, CDR1 is MGHRA and CDR2 is YSYEKL. V shed 0 bases and J shed 4 bases, with 11 bases lying between them. The length of the CDR3 is 15 residues. CDR3 sequence (DNA): TGCGCCAGCAGCCAAGAAGGGCTTATCCCAGATACGCAGTATTTT. Translated, it gives CASSQEGLIPDTQYF.

The chain recombines TRBV19 with TRBJ2-3; no firm D call. Germline CDR1 LNHDA, CDR2 SQIVND (reference sequence). With 1 base removed from V and 3 bases from J, the gap between germline ends came to 11 bases. CDR3 length: 15 residues. CDR3 in amino acids: CASSIGRLGTDTQYF. Here the CDR3 DNA reads TGTGCCAGTAGTATAGGGCGCCTTGGGACAGATACGCAGTATTTT.

This chain uses TRBV12-3 or TRBV12-4 with TRBJ2-7; the D gene is possibly TRBD2 (6 bases). The CDR3 extends over 12 amino acids. The V end lost 5 bases, the J end lost 2 bases, and 7 bases lay between the germline ends. CDR3 DNA sequence: TGTGCCAGCAGTGCGGGACCCTACGAGCAGTACTTC. This sequence encodes CASSAGPYEQYF.

This clonotype was detected only a few times. CDR3 in amino acids: CATGLLGAGIETQYF. The CDR3 coding sequence is TGTGCCACCGGTCTGCTGGGGGCAGGGATCGAGACCCAGTACTTC. The J gene is TRBJ2-5, the V gene TRBV24-1, with D perhaps TRBD1 (6 bases). Trimming pared 9 bases from V and 5 bases from J, leaving 21 bases between. The CDR3 consists of 15 residues. CDR1 is KGHDR, CDR2 SFDVKD, per germline.

The chain couples TRBV18 to TRBJ1-1; D is possibly TRBD1 (5 bases). The CDR3 contains 15 residues. V lost 1 base, J lost 1 base, and 10 bases lay in between. CDR1 and CDR2 (germline): KGHSH, LQKENI. CDR3 bases: TGTGCCAGCTCACCACGACAGACCTCGAACACTGAAGCTTTCTTT. Translation: CASSPRQTSNTEAFF.

This clonotype was seen only a few times. The rearrangement links TRBV6-1 to TRBJ1-2; 9 bases fit TRBD1. V dropped 7 bases and J dropped 4; count of bases not matched to a gene: 7. From germline, CDR1 is MNHNS and CDR2 SASEGT. CDR3 length: 14 residues. The CDR3 DNA follows: TGTGCCAGCACACCGGGACAGGGCGGCTATGGCTACACCTTC. Translated, it gives CASTPGQGGYGYTF.

The V and J genes are TRBV7-2 and TRBJ2-3; 10 positions match TRBD1. The CDR3 sequence is 13 residues long. The V segment lost 5 bases and the J segment 12 bases; nucleotides outside the gene matches: 8. Germline values: CDR1 SGHTA, CDR2 FQGNSA. The CDR3 region is CASSRPGTGVQYF. The CDR3 DNA reads TGTGCCAGCAGCCGCCCCGGGACAGGGGTTCAGTATTTT.

V is TRBV5-4 and J is TRBJ1-1, with D hard to call. Trimming removed 0 bases from V and 1 base from J, with 7 bases in between. The V gene's germline CDR1 is SGHNT and CDR2 YYREEE (reference sequence). The CDR3 length is 14 residues. The chain's CDR3 is CASSLVGQNTEAFF. CDR3 DNA sequence: TGTGCCAGCAGCTTGGTAGGGCAGAACACTGAAGCTTTCTTT. Filled out from reference TRBV5-4 and TRBJ1-1, the complete variable domain reads ETGVTQSPTHLIKTRGQQVTLRCSSQSGHNTVSWYQQALGQGPQFIFQYYREEENGRGNFPPRFSGLQFPNYSSELNVNALELDDSALYLCASSLVGQNTEAFFGQGTRLTVV.

The chain couples TRBV7-8 to TRBJ2-5; D remains unclear. CDR1 is SGHVS, CDR2 FQNEAQ, per germline. This CDR3 contains 16 residues. Trimming cost V 1 base and J 5 bases, with 17 bases left between them. CDR3 protein: CASSLEGSVLSETQYF. The CDR3 bases are TGTGCCAGCAGCTTAGAAGGTTCTGTCTTAAGCGAGACCCAGTACTTC.

This clonotype has just a few counts. The chain joins TRBV20-1 to TRBJ1-6; D is perhaps TRBD1 (6 bases). The CDR3 has 15 residues. Between the trimmed V and J ends, which lost 7 bases and 7 bases, there was a span of 20 bases. Germline lookup yields CDR1 DFQATT and CDR2 SNEGSKA (reference sequence). The DNA of the CDR3 is TGCAGTGTCGCGGAAACGGGAGGGGGAAATTCACCCCTCCACTTT. As protein: CSVAETGGGNSPLHF.

This clonotype was seen a single time. The chain employs TRBV6-5 and TRBJ2-5, with TRBD2 identical over 13 bases. The CDR3 runs 16 residues. Germline V gives CDR1 MNHEY, CDR2 SVGAGI. The V gene end was trimmed by 2 bases and the J gene end by 3 bases; junction bases not matched to a gene: 3. CDR3 bases: TGTGCCAGCAGTTACCCGGGACTAGCGGGAAAAGAGACCCAGTACTTC. Amino acids: CASSYPGLAGKETQYF.

This clonotype is deemed medium-sized (0.01 to 0.1%). The V call is TRBV2, the J call TRBJ2-7; the D gene is possibly TRBD2 (5 bases). V lost 5 bases to trimming and J lost 1 base, with 15 bases between them. Germline assignment: CDR1 SNHLY and CDR2 FYNNEI. CDR3 size: 15 residues. For the CDR3, the DNA is TGTGCCAGCAGTCCTGGACTCCCTGCTTCCTACGAGCAGTACTTC. Translation: CASSPGLPASYEQYF.

A few counts support this clonotype. V and J are TRBV11-3 and TRBJ1-1; tentative D call: TRBD1 (5 bases). CDR1 is SGHNT, CDR2 YENEEA, per germline. V gave up 5 bases and J gave up 1 base, with 11 bases separating them. The CDR3 length is 14 residues. The CDR3 DNA reads as TGTGCCAGCAGCCGTGCAACAGGGAACACTGAAGCTTTCTTT. Amino acid sequence: CASSRATGNTEAFF.

In its sample, this clonotype was seen a few times. The chain uses TRBV19 and TRBJ1-5, with D perhaps TRBD1 (6 bases). With 8 bases removed from V and 9 bases from J, the gap between germline ends came to 17 bases. The germline V gene encodes CDR1 LNHDA and CDR2 SQIVND (reference sequence). CDR3 size: 13 residues. The CDR3 DNA sequence: TGTGCCAGTTCCCAGGGGAAAGGGGGGCCCCAGCATTTT. It translates to CASSQGKGGPQHF.

The CDR3 coding sequence is TGTGCCAGCTCACCCACAGGGCTCGCTGAAGCTTTCTTT. It encodes CASSPTGLAEAFF. This rearrangement joins TRBV18 to TRBJ1-1; maybe TRBD1 (6 bases). In germline, CDR1 is KGHSH, CDR2 LQKENI. Deletions cut 3 bases from V and 6 bases from J, with 11 bases between. This CDR3 is built from 13 residues.

The chain recombines TRBV7-2 with TRBJ2-5; maybe TRBD2 (6 bases). Germline loops: CDR1 SGHTA, CDR2 FQGNSA. The CDR3 is 14 amino acids. V lost 3 bases to trimming and J lost 5 bases, with 13 bases between them. CDR3 nucleotide sequence: TGTGCCAGCAGCTTGGCGGGACCGCGGGAGACCCAGTACTTC. This encodes CASSLAGPRETQYF.

The V and J genes are TRBV2 and TRBJ2-7; D might be TRBD1 (5 bases). Germline loops: CDR1 SNHLY, CDR2 FYNNEI. The ends were cut back, 6 bases at V and 2 bases at J, with 14 bases in the middle. The CDR3 consists of 14 residues. The CDR3 nucleotides read TGTGCCAGCAGCCCCAGGGTGGGGACCTACGAGCAGTACTTC. It specifies CASSPRVGTYEQYF.